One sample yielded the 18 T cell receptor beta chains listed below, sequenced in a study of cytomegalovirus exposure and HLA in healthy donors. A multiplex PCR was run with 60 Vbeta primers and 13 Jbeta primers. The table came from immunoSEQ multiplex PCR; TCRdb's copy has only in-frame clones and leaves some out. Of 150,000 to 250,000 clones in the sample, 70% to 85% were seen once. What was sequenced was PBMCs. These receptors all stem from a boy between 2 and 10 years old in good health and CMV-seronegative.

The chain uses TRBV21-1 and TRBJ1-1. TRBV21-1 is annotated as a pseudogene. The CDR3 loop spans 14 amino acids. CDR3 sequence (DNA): TGTGCCACCCACGGGGTCAGGACCAACACTGAAGCTTTCTTT. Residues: CATHGVRTNTEAFF.

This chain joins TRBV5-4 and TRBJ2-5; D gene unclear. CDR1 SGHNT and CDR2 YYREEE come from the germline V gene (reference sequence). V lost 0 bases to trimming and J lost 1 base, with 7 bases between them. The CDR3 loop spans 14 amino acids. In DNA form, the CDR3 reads TGTGCCAGCAGCTTGGGGGCAGCCCAAGAGACCCAGTACTTC. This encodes CASSLGAAQETQYF.

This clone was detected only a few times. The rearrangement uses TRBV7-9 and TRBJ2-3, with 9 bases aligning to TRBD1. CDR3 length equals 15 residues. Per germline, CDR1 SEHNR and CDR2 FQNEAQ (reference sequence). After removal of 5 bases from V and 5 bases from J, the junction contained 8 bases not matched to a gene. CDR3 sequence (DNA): TGTGCCAGCAGCATCGGACAGGGGCGGGTAGATACGCAGTATTTT. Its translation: CASSIGQGRVDTQYF.

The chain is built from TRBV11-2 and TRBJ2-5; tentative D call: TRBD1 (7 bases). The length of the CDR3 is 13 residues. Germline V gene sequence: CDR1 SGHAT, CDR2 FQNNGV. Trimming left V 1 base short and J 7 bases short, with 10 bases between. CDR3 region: CASSLAGGGTQYF. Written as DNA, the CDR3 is TGTGCCAGCAGCTTAGCAGGGGGAGGGACCCAGTACTTC.

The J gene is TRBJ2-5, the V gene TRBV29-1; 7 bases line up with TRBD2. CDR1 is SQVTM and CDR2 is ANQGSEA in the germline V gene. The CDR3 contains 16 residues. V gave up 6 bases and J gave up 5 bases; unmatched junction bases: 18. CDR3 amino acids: CSVPVSTSGAGETQYF. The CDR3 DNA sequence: TGCAGCGTCCCCGTTTCGACCTCGGGAGCGGGGGAGACCCAGTACTTC.

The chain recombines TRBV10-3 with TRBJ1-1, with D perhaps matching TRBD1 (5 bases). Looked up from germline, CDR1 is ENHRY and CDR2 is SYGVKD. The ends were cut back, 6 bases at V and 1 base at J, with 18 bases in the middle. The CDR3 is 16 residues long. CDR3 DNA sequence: TGTGCCATCAGGAAAGCCGACAGACAAGAGAACACTGAAGCTTTCTTT. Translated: CAIRKADRQENTEAFF.

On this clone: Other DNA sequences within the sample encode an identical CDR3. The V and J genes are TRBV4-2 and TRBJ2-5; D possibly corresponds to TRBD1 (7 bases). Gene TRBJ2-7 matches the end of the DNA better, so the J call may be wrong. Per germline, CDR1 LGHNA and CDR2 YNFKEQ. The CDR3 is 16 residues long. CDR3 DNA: TGTGCCAGCAGCCAAGAATTAGCAGGGGGGAGTCACGAGCAGTACTTC. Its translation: CASSQELAGGSHEQYF.

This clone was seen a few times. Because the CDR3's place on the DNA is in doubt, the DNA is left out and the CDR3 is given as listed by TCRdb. The CDR3 loop is CASSRAGQGKYNEQFF. The chain has TRBV19 and TRBJ2-1; the table's D gene call, TRBD1, was not cross checked with the DNA. The CDR3 has 16 amino acids, counting both end residues. Germline V gene lookup returns CDR1 LNHDA and CDR2 SQIVND (reference sequence).

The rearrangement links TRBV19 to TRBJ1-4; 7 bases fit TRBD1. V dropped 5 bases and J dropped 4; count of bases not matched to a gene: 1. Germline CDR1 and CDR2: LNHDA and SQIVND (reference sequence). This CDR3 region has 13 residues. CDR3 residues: CASSDRDNEKLFF. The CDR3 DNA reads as TGTGCCAGTAGTGACAGGGATAATGAAAAACTGTTTTTT. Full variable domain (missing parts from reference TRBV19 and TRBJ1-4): DGGITQSPKYLFRKEGQNVTLSCEQNLNHDAMYWYRQDPGQGLRLIYYSQIVNDFQKGDIAEGYSVSREKKESFPLTVTSAQKNPTAFYLCASSDRDNEKLFFGSGTQLSVL.

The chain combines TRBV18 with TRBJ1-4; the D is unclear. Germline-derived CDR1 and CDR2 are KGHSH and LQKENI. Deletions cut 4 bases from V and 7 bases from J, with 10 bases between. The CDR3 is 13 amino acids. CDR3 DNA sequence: TGTGCCAGCTCACAAATGCGGGGTGAAAAACTGTTTTTT. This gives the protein CASSQMRGEKLFF.

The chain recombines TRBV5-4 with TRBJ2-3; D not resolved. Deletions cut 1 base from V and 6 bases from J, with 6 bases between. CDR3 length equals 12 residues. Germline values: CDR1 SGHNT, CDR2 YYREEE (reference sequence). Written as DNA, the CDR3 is TGTGCCAGCAGCTTGTTTCCGGATACGCAGTATTTT. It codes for CASSLFPDTQYF.

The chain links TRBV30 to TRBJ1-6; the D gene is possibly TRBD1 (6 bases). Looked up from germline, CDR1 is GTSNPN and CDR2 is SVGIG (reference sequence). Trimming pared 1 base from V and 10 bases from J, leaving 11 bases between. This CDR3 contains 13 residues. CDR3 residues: CAWSADGGSPLHF. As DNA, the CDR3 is TGTGCCTGGAGTGCGGATGGGGGCTCACCCCTCCACTTT.

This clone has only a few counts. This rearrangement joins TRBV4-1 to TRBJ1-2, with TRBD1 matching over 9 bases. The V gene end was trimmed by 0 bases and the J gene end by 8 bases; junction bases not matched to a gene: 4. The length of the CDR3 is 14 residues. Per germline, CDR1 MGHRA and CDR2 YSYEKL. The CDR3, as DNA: TGCGCCAGCAGCCAAGATCCGGGACAGGGAGGCTACACCTTC. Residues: CASSQDPGQGGYTF.

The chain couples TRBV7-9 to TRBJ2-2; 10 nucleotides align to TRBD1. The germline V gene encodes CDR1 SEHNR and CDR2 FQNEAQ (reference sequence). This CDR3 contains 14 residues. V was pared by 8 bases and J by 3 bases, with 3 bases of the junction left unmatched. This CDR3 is CASGGTGDTGELFF. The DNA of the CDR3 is TGTGCCAGCGGCGGGACAGGGGACACCGGGGAGCTGTTTTTT.

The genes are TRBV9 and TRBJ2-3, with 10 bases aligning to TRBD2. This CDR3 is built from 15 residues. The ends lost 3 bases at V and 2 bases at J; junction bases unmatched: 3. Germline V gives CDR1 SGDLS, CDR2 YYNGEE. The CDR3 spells CASSAAGGFTDTQYF. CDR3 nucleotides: TGTGCCAGCAGCGCAGCGGGGGGGTTCACAGATACGCAGTATTTT.

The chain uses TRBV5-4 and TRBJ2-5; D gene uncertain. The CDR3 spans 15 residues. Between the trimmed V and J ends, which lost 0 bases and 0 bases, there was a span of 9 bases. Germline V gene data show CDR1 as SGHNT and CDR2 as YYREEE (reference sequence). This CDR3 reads CASSLGFSNQETQYF. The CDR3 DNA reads TGTGCCAGCAGCTTGGGTTTTTCCAACCAAGAGACCCAGTACTTC.

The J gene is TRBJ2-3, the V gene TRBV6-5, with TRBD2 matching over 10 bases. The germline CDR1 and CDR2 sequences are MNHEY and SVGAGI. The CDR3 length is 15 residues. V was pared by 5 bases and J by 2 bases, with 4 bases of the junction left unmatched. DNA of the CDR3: TGTGCCAGCAGTCCGAGCGGGGGGGTCACAGATACGCAGTATTTT. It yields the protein CASSPSGGVTDTQYF.

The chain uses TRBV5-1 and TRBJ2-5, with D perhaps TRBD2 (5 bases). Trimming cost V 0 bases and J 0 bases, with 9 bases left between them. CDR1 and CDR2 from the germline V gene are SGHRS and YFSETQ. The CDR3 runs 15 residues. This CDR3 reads CASSLAGLYQETQYF. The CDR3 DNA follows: TGCGCCAGCAGCTTGGCCGGACTGTACCAAGAGACCCAGTACTTC.